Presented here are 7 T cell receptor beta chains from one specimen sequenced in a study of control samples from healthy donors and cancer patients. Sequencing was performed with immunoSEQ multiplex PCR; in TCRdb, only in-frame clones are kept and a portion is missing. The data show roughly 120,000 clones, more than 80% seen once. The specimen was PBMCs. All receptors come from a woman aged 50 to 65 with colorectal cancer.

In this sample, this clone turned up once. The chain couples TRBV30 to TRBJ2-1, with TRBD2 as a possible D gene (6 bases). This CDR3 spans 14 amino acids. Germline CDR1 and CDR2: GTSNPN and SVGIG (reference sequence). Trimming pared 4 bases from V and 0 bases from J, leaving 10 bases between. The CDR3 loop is CAWNAGISYNEQFF. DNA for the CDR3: TGTGCCTGGAACGCGGGGATCTCCTACAATGAGCAGTTCTTC.

The CDR3 DNA is TGTGCCAGCAGCCAAGATTTCGGGACAGTCTTCTCTGGAAACACCATATATTTT. This encodes CASSQDFGTVFSGNTIYF. V and J are TRBV3-1 (or the pseudogene TRBV3-2) and TRBJ1-3, with 7 positions matching TRBD1. The germline V gene has CDR1 LGHDT and CDR2 YNNKEL (reference sequence). The CDR3 has 18 residues. After removal of 0 bases from V and 0 bases from J, the junction contained 8 bases not matched to a gene.

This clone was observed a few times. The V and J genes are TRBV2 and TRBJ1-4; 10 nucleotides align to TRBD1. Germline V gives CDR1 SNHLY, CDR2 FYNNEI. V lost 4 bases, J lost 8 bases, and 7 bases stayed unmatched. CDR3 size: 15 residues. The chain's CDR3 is CASSAQTGGSEKLFF. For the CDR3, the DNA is TGTGCCAGCAGTGCTCAGACAGGGGGCTCGGAAAAACTGTTTTTT.

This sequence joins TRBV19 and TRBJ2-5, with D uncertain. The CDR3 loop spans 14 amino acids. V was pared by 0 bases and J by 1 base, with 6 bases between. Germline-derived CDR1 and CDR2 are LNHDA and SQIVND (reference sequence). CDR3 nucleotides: TGTGCCAGTAGTATAGACAGGTCCCAAGAGACCCAGTACTTC. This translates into CASSIDRSQETQYF.

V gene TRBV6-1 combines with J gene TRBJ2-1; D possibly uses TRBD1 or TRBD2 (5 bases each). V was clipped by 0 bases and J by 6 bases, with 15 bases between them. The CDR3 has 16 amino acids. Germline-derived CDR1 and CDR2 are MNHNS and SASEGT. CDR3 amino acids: CASSEARGRAANEQFF. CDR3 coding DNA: TGTGCCAGCAGTGAAGCGAGGGGCCGGGCTGCCAATGAGCAGTTCTTC.

The DNA of the CDR3 is TGTGCCAGCAGGTTCGAGACAGGGGGCGCGGTTGGGTATCAGCCCCAGCATTTT. This encodes CASRFETGGAVGYQPQHF. The chain combines TRBV28 with TRBJ1-5; 10 nucleotides align to TRBD1. The length of the CDR3 is 18 residues. CDR1 is MDHEN, CDR2 SYDVKM, per germline. The ends lost 6 bases at V and 5 bases at J; junction bases unmatched: 16.

The CDR3 reads CSVEPDTGELFF. In DNA form, the CDR3 reads TGCAGCGTTGAGCCTGACACCGGGGAGCTGTTTTTT. The chain combines TRBV29-1 with TRBJ2-2; D call uncertain. CDR3 length equals 12 residues. V was trimmed by 3 bases and J by 3 bases, leaving 5 bases between them. The germline CDR1 and CDR2 sequences are SQVTM and ANQGSEA.